This TCR beta chain is from a study of blood T cells in healthy people across ages. Then a second PCR, running roughly 7 to 12 cycles, was carried out with a sample-barcoded 5' primer and a J-beta primer mix. MiXCR was run by TCRdb on the 5' RACE reads, yielding one entry per CDR3 protein. The profile covers hundreds of thousands of distinct CDR3 sequences, with 35% to 40% appearing a single time and around 13% taken by the ten largest. Germline V CDR1 and CDR2: DFQATT, SNEGSKA (reference sequence). The CDR3 is 13 amino acids. Whole-study results and caveats: Unsorted PBMC input precluded a conclusive naive versus antigen-experienced comparison. While age rose, TCR beta diversity per million T cells dropped in a roughly linear way. A strong correlation was seen between TCR beta diversity and naive T cell percentage.

Note on this clonotype: Its antigen is unknown.

The rearrangement links TRBV20-1 to TRBJ2-7; 7 bases fit TRBD2. The DNA end favors TRBJ2-5, so the J call may be wrong. Input material: blood. This receptor was taken from a man between 18 and 29 years old in good health. The CDR3 coding sequence is TGCAGTGCCAGGCGAACGGGGGGAGAGACCCAGTACTTC. Residues: CSARRTGGETQYF.